This T cell receptor (beta chain) was observed in a study of blood T cell repertoires in COVID-19. Measured with immunoSEQ multiplex PCR; TCRdb has only the in-frame clones, and not every one. Of over 85,000 clones listed, more than 75% were seen once; the top ten hold roughly 3.3%. Germline CDR1 is LNHDA and CDR2 is SQIVND (reference sequence). Trimming cost V 5 bases and J 3 bases, with 8 bases left between them. This CDR3 spans 12 amino acids. The chain combines TRBV19 with TRBJ2-7; D is unclear. The sequenced sample consisted of peripheral blood. The TCR sequence derives from a woman aged 45-60 years with acute or convalescent COVID-19. The chain's CDR3 is CASSARGYEQYF. CDR3 DNA sequence: TGTGCCAGTAGTGCCCGAGGCTACGAGCAGTACTTC.